This T cell receptor beta chain was recovered during a study of blood T cell repertoires in COVID-19. At the level of the study: Spain, Italy and the United States supplied samples that represented acute and convalescent COVID-19. PBMCs, B-cell-depleted T cells, or T cells provided the cDNA or gDNA that made up the material.

About this clone itself: This CDR3 is also generated by other DNA sequences in the sample.

CDR3 length: 13 residues. V shed 5 bases and J shed 1 base, with 8 bases lying between them. CDR1 KGHSH and CDR2 LQKENI come from the germline V gene. Original processing methods: Amplification of reference gene primers provided the estimated nucleated cell counts. Clones were read by immunoSEQ multiplex PCR, and TCRdb kept only the in-frame ones, dropping some. From that table come the V and J calls and clone size; the DNA was used to work out D and trimming. The table shows 200,000 to 250,000 clones, with about 85% occurring only once. The chain carries TRBV18 and TRBJ1-1; a weak D match, TRBD1 (5 bases). The sequenced material came from peripheral blood. The sequence derives from a man aged 45-65 years who had recovered from COVID-19. The CDR3 DNA sequence: TGTGCCAGCTCATCAGACAGGAACACTGAAGCTTTCTTT. Translation gives CASSSDRNTEAFF.